One T cell receptor beta chain is described in this entry. Its antigen is still unknown. Per-base qualities were not stored, and no clone one base away is much larger. These data originate in a study of stem cell transplantation in POMP-related autoinflammatory disease (dated by TCRdb to 2020 to 2022). Regarding the research as a whole: It was hypothesized that MHC class I-dependent CD8+ T-cell differentiation and positive selection are impaired by defective thymoproteasomes, resulting in skewing of the TRB repertoire. Before transplant, patients showed CD4+ naive T-cell skewing, low CD8+ T-cell proportions, and reduced T-cell cytokine secretion. The effect of POMP deficiency on T-cell receptor beta repertoire diversity and CDR3 characteristics was assessed using high-throughput TRB sequencing. Overall study results and their limits: Across all analyzed T-cell subsets, PRAID patients showed a trend toward higher clonality and lower TRB diversity. In PRAID patients, the trend toward lower diversity and increased clonality reached statistical significance only for regulatory T cells. A restricted number of unique TRB V-J gene pairings was observed in PRAID patients.

In the paper's terms, the time point label means: before hematopoietic stem cell transplant. PRAID featured prominent immunodeficiency alongside autoinflammation. Prior to TRB sequencing, T-cell subsets (conventional T cells, CD8+ T cells, regulatory T cells, T follicular helper cells) were sorted. The library came from the immunoSEQ multiplex PCR assay. Per the source publication's procedure: Shannon entropy, which takes clonal size distribution into account, was used to quantify repertoire diversity. Clonotype distribution inequality was measured with the Gini-Simpson index (Simpson_1-D). TCRdb mirrors the immuneACCESS table, restricted to in-frame sequences. Some clones are absent from its copies; in checked studies, under half trace to an unresolved V gene, and the reason for the others is unknown. The V and J calls and clone size were taken over from that table, and D and trimming were inferred from the DNA. Present in this sample are some 30,000 clones, 85% to 90% of which were seen just once. The top ten clones comprise approximately 0.72% of the sample.

Relative to germline, V is 4 bases shorter and J is 0 bases shorter, with 11 bases between their ends. Per the germline V gene (reference sequence), MNHEY is the CDR1 and SMNVEV is the CDR2. Its CDR3 holds 15 amino acids, cysteine through phenylalanine. The kept DNA is CDR3 alone, 45 bases in frame from the first base. Sequencing was performed on CD4+ T cells from PBMCs, taken before stem cell transplantation. The V and J segments used are TRBV27 and TRBJ2-3, with TRBD1 as a weak D call on 6 bases. This clonotype originated in a human donor with POMP-related autoinflammation and immune dysregulation (PRAID). The CDR3: CASSSGQYSTDTQYF. The DNA sequence reads TGTGCCAGCAGTTCCGGACAGTATAGCACAGATACGCAGTATTTT.